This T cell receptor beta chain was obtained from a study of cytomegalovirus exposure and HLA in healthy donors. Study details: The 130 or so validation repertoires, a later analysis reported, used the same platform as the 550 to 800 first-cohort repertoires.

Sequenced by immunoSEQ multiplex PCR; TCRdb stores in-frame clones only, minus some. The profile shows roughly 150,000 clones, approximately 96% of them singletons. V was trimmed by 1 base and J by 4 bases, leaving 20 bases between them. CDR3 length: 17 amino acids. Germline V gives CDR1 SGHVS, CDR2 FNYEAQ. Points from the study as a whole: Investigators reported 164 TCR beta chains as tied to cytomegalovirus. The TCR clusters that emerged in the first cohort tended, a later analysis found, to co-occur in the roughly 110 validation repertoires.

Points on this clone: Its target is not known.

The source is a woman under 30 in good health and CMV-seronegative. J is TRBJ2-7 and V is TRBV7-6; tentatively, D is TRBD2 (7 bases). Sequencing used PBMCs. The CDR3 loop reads CASSLGGPGGSYYEQYF. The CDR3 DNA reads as TGTGCCAGCAGCTTAGGGGGGCCGGGGGGAAGCTATTACGAGCAGTACTTC.